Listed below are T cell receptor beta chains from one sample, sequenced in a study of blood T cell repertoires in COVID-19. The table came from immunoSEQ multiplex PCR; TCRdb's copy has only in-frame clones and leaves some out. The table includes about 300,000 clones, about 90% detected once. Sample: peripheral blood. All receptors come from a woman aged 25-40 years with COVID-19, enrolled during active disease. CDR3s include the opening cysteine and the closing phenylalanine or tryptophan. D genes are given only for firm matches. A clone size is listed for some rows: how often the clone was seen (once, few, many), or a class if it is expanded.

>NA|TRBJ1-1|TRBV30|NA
CAWSVGRDTEAFF
TGTGCCTGGAGTGTTGGCAGGGACACTGAAGCTTTCTTT
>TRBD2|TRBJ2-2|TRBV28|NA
CASSFAGGLLGTGELFF
TGTGCCAGCAGTTTTGCGGGGGGCCTTTTGGGCACCGGGGAGCTGTTTTTT
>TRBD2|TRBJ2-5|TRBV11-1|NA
CASSLAPAGGRIGETQYF
TGTGCCAGCAGCTTAGCGCCGGCGGGGGGGCGAATAGGGGAGACCCAGTACTTC
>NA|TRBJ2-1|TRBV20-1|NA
CSAGGLYEQFF
TGCAGTGCTGGAGGGCTGTATGAGCAGTTCTTC
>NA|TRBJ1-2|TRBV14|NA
CASSQGFPGYGYTF
TGTGCCAGCAGCCAAGGTTTCCCCGGCTATGGCTACACCTTC
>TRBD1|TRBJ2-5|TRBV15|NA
CATSARTGKETQYF
TGTGCCACCAGCGCCCGGACAGGGAAAGAGACCCAGTACTTC
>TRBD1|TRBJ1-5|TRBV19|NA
CASTLRDSNQPQHF
TGTGCCAGTACCCTCCGGGACAGTAATCAGCCCCAGCATTTT
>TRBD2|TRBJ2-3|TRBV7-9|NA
CASSLGGGPGTDTQYF
TGTGCCAGCAGCTTAGGCGGGGGGCCGGGCACAGATACGCAGTATTTT
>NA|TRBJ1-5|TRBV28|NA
CASSFSPSPSMKQPQHF
TGTGCCAGCAGTTTCTCACCATCCCCGTCTATGAAACAGCCCCAGCATTTT
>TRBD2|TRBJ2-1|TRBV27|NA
CASSPRVTSGGDEQFF
TGTGCCAGCAGTCCAAGGGTGACTAGCGGGGGGGATGAGCAGTTCTTC
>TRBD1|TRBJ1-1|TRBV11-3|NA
CASSFYGQGNTEAFF
TGTGCCAGCAGCTTTTATGGACAGGGGAACACTGAAGCTTTCTTT
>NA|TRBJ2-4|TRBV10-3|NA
CAISADIRGIQYF
TGTGCCATCAGTGCGGACATCCGCGGCATTCAGTACTTC
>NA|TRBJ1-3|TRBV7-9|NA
CASSFTVSGNTIYF
TGTGCCAGCAGCTTCACAGTCTCTGGAAACACCATATATTTT
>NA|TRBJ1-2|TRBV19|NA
CASSIDTNYGYTF
TGTGCCAGTAGTATAGACACTAACTATGGCTACACCTTC
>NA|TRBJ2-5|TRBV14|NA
CASSRGLEHQETQYF
TGTGCCAGCAGCCGGGGGCTGGAACATCAAGAGACCCAGTACTTC
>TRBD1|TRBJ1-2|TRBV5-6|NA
CASSRRGRAGGYTF
TGTGCCAGCAGCCGCAGGGGGCGCGCTGGTGGCTACACCTTC
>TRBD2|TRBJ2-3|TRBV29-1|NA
CSSLAGAHLSGDTQYF
TGCAGCTCGCTAGCGGGGGCCCACTTGAGCGGAGATACGCAGTATTTT
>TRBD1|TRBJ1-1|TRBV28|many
CASSFGTEVTEAFF
TGTGCCAGCAGTTTCGGGACAGAGGTCACTGAAGCTTTCTTT
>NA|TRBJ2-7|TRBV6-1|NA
CASSDGGFVSYEQYF
TGTGCCAGCAGTGACGGAGGGTTCGTATCCTACGAGCAGTACTTC
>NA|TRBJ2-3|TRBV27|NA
CASSFRTEKHTQYF
TGTGCCAGCAGTTTCCGGACTGAAAAGCATACGCAGTATTTT
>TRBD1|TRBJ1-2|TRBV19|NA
CASSIRGRNYGYTF
TGTGCCAGTAGTATCAGGGGGCGGAACTATGGCTACACCTTC
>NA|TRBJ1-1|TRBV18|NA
CASSPNDLPGEAFF
TGTGCCAGCTCACCTAACGACCTCCCGGGTGAAGCTTTCTTT
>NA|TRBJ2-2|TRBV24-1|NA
CATSPPGSPTGELFF
TGTGCCACCAGCCCCCCAGGCTCCCCAACCGGGGAGCTGTTTTTT
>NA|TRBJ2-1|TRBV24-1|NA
CATSDGTSQRAEQFF
TGTGCCACCAGTGACGGGACCTCCCAGCGGGCTGAGCAGTTCTTC
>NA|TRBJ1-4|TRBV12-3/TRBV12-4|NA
CASAGGGSEKLFF
TGTGCCAGCGCTGGGGGGGGAAGCGAAAAACTGTTTTTT
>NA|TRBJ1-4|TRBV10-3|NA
CAISGEILNEKLFF
TGTGCCATCAGTGGGGAGATACTCAATGAAAAACTGTTTTTT
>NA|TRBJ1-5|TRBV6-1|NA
CASSGGRRLTRNQPQHF
TGTGCCAGCAGTGGAGGGAGAAGACTTACTCGAAATCAGCCCCAGCATTTT
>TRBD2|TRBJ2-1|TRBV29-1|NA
CSVEGTSGGAPRNEQFF
TGCAGCGTTGAGGGGACTAGCGGGGGGGCCCCCCGCAATGAGCAGTTCTTC
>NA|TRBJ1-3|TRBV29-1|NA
CSVAAPMSGNTIYF
TGCAGCGTTGCTGCGCCAATGTCTGGAAACACCATATATTTT
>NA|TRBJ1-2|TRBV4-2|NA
CASSKGWGYTF
TGTGCCAGCAGCAAGGGGTGGGGCTACACCTTC
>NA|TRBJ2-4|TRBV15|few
CATSRDWTVAKNIQYF
TGTGCCACCAGCAGAGATTGGACAGTGGCCAAAAACATTCAGTACTTC
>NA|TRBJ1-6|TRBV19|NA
CASSPGSSRRDSPLHF
TGTGCCAGTAGTCCCGGGTCCTCGCGGCGAGATTCACCCCTCCACTTT
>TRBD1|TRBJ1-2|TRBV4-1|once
CASSQDPQGDYYGYTF
TGCGCCAGCAGCCAAGATCCCCAGGGGGATTACTATGGCTACACCTTC
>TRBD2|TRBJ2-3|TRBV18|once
CASSPRTSGGPDTQYF
TGTGCCAGCTCACCCCGGACTAGCGGGGGCCCAGATACGCAGTATTTT
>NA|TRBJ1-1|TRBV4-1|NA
CASSFTRTELTEAFF
TGCGCCAGCAGCTTCACTCGGACAGAACTAACAGAAGCTTTCTTT
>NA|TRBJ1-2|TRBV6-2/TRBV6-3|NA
CASSHARLDRFYGYTF
TGTGCCAGCAGTCACGCGCGGCTGGACAGATTCTATGGCTACACCTTC
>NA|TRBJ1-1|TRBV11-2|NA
CASSLVAGGTEAFF
TGTGCCAGCAGCTTAGTCGCGGGAGGCACTGAAGCTTTCTTT
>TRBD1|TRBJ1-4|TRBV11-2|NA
CASSLLYQGGEKLFF
TGTGCCAGCAGCTTATTATATCAGGGGGGTGAAAAACTGTTTTTT
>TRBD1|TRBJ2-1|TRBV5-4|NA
CASSTGQGFFNEQFF
TGTGCCAGCAGCACAGGACAGGGTTTTTTCAATGAGCAGTTCTTC
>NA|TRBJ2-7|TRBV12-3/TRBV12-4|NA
CASSFSGRVEQYF
TGTGCCAGCAGTTTTTCCGGCAGGGTGGAGCAGTACTTC
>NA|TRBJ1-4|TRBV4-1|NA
CASSQADRTNEKLFF
TGCGCCAGCAGCCAAGCTGATAGAACTAATGAAAAACTGTTTTTT
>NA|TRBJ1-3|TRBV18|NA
CASSPTGGNTIYF
TGTGCCAGCTCACCAACAGGTGGAAACACCATATATTTT
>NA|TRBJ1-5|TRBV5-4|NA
CASRGHLADQPQHF
TGTGCCAGCAGGGGACACTTGGCGGATCAGCCCCAGCATTTT